This T cell receptor beta chain stems from a study of blood T cell repertoires in COVID-19. Study context: T cells, B-cell-depleted T cells, or PBMCs provided the cDNA or gDNA that served as material.

The method was immunoSEQ multiplex PCR; TCRdb's version includes in-frame clones alone and lacks a portion of them. This sample has 350,000 to 450,000 clones, with 80% to 90% found just once. The CDR3 covers 16 residues. CDR1 and CDR2 (germline): SEHNR, FQNEAQ (reference sequence). The V end was cut by 5 bases, the J end by 0 bases, with 14 bases between. The sequenced sample consisted of PBMCs or T cells enriched from blood (not recorded which). The TCR was taken from a man aged 25 to 40 who had recovered from COVID-19. V and J are TRBV7-9 and TRBJ1-3, with a tentative D call TRBD1 (5 bases). This CDR3 is CASSPTGHHSGNTIYF. CDR3 DNA sequence: TGTGCCAGCAGCCCTACAGGCCACCACTCTGGAAACACCATATATTTT.